These 30 T cell receptor beta chains were all obtained from the same sample, sequenced in a study of CD8+CD57+ T cells in acquired aplastic anemia. Genomic DNA acted as the template from which TCR beta VDJ combination and CDR3 sequence profiling were carried out. TCRdb redid the calling of the reads with MiXCR, one entry per CDR3 protein. Among over 150,000 distinct CDR3 sequences listed, 40% to 55% were seen once. Patients who underwent sequencing had shown CD8+CD57+ cell expansion by flow cytometry. The sample taken for sequencing was sorted CD4+, CD8+, or CD8+CD57+ T cells (not recorded which) from PBMCs. The receptors shown here come from a human donor with aplastic anemia.

This chain connects TRBV11-1 to TRBJ1-6; 9 bases match TRBD1. CDR3 length: 17 residues. The germline V gene encodes CDR1 SGHAT and CDR2 FQDESV (reference sequence). The V segment lost 4 bases and the J segment 1 base; nucleotides outside the gene matches: 5. The CDR3 DNA reads TGTGCCAGCAGCTCACAGGGGGCGCAGTCCTATAATTCACCCCTCCACTTT. Translation gives CASSSQGAQSYNSPLHF.

The chain has TRBV2 and TRBJ2-1; D assignment may be TRBD1 or TRBD2 (5 bases each). Germline CDR1 reads SNHLY; CDR2 reads FYNNEI. Trimming removed 6 bases at V and 5 bases at J, with 17 bases between. This CDR3 is built from 15 residues. In DNA, the CDR3 is TGTGCCAGCAGGAGGGGCAGGGCCTCGAACAATGAGCAGTTCTTC. It encodes CASRRGRASNNEQFF.

CDR3 residues: CSARDRAGRTDTQYF. The CDR3, as DNA: TGCAGTGCTAGAGATCGGGCAGGTCGTACAGATACGCAGTATTTT. The rearrangement joins TRBV20-1 to TRBJ2-3; D not certain. The CDR3 has 15 residues. The ends were cut back, 0 bases at V and 3 bases at J, with 13 bases in the middle. Germline V gene data show CDR1 as DFQATT and CDR2 as SNEGSKA (reference sequence).

This clonotype was detected ten times or more. The chain recombines TRBV6-1 with TRBJ1-1, with TRBD1 matching 9 bases. The CDR3 is 14 residues long. From germline, CDR1 is MNHNS and CDR2 SASEGT. Trimming took 4 bases from V and 4 from J; bases not matched to a gene: 4. CDR3 sequence reads: CASSGQTGGTEAFF. The CDR3 DNA is TGTGCCAGCAGTGGGCAGACAGGGGGCACTGAAGCTTTCTTT.

The J gene is TRBJ2-1, the V gene TRBV7-9; 7 bases align to TRBD2. The germline V gene has CDR1 SEHNR and CDR2 FQNEAQ (reference sequence). With 8 bases clipped from V and 6 bases from J, the junction kept 1 base outside the gene matches. The CDR3 extends over 11 amino acids. This CDR3 is CASPSGNEQFF. DNA for the CDR3: TGTGCCAGCCCTAGCGGCAATGAGCAGTTCTTC.

This clonotype showed up just a few times. A read error may explain this, as a much larger clone is one base away. This CDR3 is CASSPGTERSNSPLHF. The CDR3, as DNA: TGCGCCAGCAGCCCTGGGACAGAACGAAGTAATTCACCCCTCCACTTT. This chain links TRBV5-1 with TRBJ1-6, with 7 bases matching TRBD1. Unmatched junction bases numbered 10, after V lost 4 bases and J lost 6 bases. In germline, CDR1 is SGHRS, CDR2 YFSETQ. CDR3 length: 16 amino acids.

Turning to this clonotype: Relative to the germline gene, one junction end is altered; a read error may explain this. The chain employs TRBV24-1 and TRBJ2-3; the match to TRBD2 covers 9 bases. Germline V gene sequence: CDR1 KGHDR, CDR2 SFDVKD. The CDR3 is made up of 14 amino acids. CDR3 protein: CASRNSGSSDTQYF. Here the CDR3 DNA reads TGTGCCTCCAGAAATAGCGGGAGCTCAGATACGCAGTATTTT.

The gene calls are TRBV2 and TRBJ1-2, with TRBD1 identical over 7 bases. V was pared by 10 bases and J by 8 bases, with 16 bases of the junction left unmatched. CDR1 and CDR2 from the germline V gene are SNHLY and FYNNEI. The CDR3 is 14 residues long. The DNA of the CDR3 is TGTGCCACCATTACCGGGACAGACAAGAAAGGCTACACCTTC. Translating it yields CATITGTDKKGYTF.

The count of this clonotype is one. The chain has TRBV24-1 and TRBJ1-2; TRBD1 aligns across 8 bases. The CDR3 covers 15 residues. Losses at the gene ends were 4 bases for V and 6 bases for J; bases not matched to a gene: 9. Looked up from germline, CDR1 is KGHDR and CDR2 is SFDVKD. The chain's CDR3 is CATSDRSGGGDGYTF. The CDR3 DNA reads as TGTGCCACCAGTGACCGTTCAGGGGGCGGGGATGGCTACACCTTC.

In its sample, this clonotype was seen many times. Here the CDR3 reads CASSVRRGPESYEQYF. The CDR3 DNA is TGCGCCAGCAGTGTACGACGGGGTCCGGAATCCTACGAGCAGTACTTC. V and J are TRBV10-1 and TRBJ2-7; D possibly corresponds to TRBD2 (5 bases). Germline loops: CDR1 WNHNN, CDR2 SYGVQD (reference sequence). Trimming removed 4 bases at V and 1 base at J, with 17 bases between. The CDR3 consists of 16 residues.

There are a few counts of this clonotype. The chain is built from TRBV2 and TRBJ1-1; 8 bases line up with TRBD1. The CDR3 sequence is 13 residues long. The V and J ends lost 3 bases and 4 bases, in that order; junction bases with no gene match: 1. The germline CDR1 and CDR2 sequences are SNHLY and FYNNEI. CDR3 amino acids: CASSDDRGTEAFF. The CDR3 DNA reads as TGTGCCAGCAGTGATGACAGGGGCACTGAAGCTTTCTTT.

This clonotype was observed at least ten times. This chain uses TRBV15 with TRBJ2-7; TRBD1 or TRBD2 may be the D gene (5 bases each). The CDR3 covers 17 residues. Trimming cost V 2 bases and J 2 bases, with 19 bases left between them. CDR1 LNHNV and CDR2 YYDKDF come from the germline V gene (reference sequence). The CDR3 region has the DNA TGTGCCACCAGCAGAAATTGGGGGACGGATGGGCCCTACGAGCAGTACTTC. Encoded protein: CATSRNWGTDGPYEQYF. Drawing the rest from reference TRBV15 and TRBJ2-7, the complete variable domain is DAMVIQNPRYQVTQFGKPVTLSCSQTLNHNVMYWYQQKSSQAPKLLFHYYDKDFNNEADTPDNFQSRRPNTSFCFLDIRSPGLGDTAMYLCATSRNWGTDGPYEQYFGPGTRLTVT.

Regarding this clonotype: This may be a read error, as it is one base from a much larger clone. This sequence joins TRBV28 and TRBJ2-1; D is ambiguous. CDR1 and CDR2 from the germline V gene are MDHEN and SYDVKM. The CDR3 has 11 amino acids. In DNA, the CDR3 is TGTACCAGCAGTACACTTAGTGAGCAGTTCTTC. Translating it yields CTSSTLSEQFF.

This clonotype was picked up many times. The rearrangement joins TRBV19 to TRBJ1-3; D unclear. V gave up 6 bases and J gave up 0 bases, with 3 bases separating them. Germline values: CDR1 LNHDA, CDR2 SQIVND (reference sequence). This CDR3 is built from 12 residues. CDR3 nucleotides: TGTGCCAGTAGCAACTCTGGAAACACCATATATTTT. Encoded protein: CASSNSGNTIYF.

On this clonotype: This could be a read error, since a much larger clone is one nucleotide away. The chain employs TRBV11-3 and TRBJ1-1, with D unresolved. Between the trimmed V and J ends, which lost 4 bases and 6 bases, there was a span of 9 bases. CDR3 length: 12 amino acids. Germline V gives CDR1 SGHNT, CDR2 YENEEA. The CDR3 DNA is TGTGCCAGCAGCTCCGCGACTCCTGAAGCTTTCTTT. Translating it yields CASSSATPEAFF.

The chain uses TRBV10-1 and TRBJ2-7, with a possible D match to TRBD2 (6 bases). The V and J ends lost 5 bases and 0 bases respectively, with 14 bases between them. Germline V lookup: CDR1 WNHNN, CDR2 SYGVQD (reference sequence). This CDR3 has 15 amino acids. DNA for the CDR3: TGCGCCAGCAGTTCTGTAGCGGACCTCTCCTACGAGCAGTACTTC. It codes for CASSSVADLSYEQYF.

This clonotype was picked up a small number of times. Given a much more abundant clone one base away, this may be a read error. This chain uses TRBV20-1 with TRBJ2-3; D assignment may be TRBD1 or TRBD2 (5 bases each). The germline V gene has CDR1 DFQATT and CDR2 SNEGSKA (reference sequence). CDR3 length: 15 residues. CDR3 in amino acids: CSARDVIASTGTQYF. CDR3 DNA sequence: TGCAGTGCTAGAGATGTAATAGCGAGCACAGGTACGCAGTATTTT.

This clonotype was seen repeatedly, ten times or more. CDR3 amino acids: CASTHRGPDLPLHF. The DNA for the CDR3 is TGTGCCAGTACCCATCGGGGGCCCGATTTACCCCTCCACTTT. The rearrangement joins TRBV19 to TRBJ1-6, with D tentatively TRBD1 (6 bases). CDR1 and CDR2 (germline): LNHDA, SQIVND (reference sequence). This CDR3 has 14 residues. The ends were cut back, 7 bases at V and 12 bases at J, with 19 bases in the middle.

V and J are TRBV19 and TRBJ1-2, with a tentative D call TRBD1 (6 bases). Germline CDR1 and CDR2: LNHDA and SQIVND (reference sequence). V shed 3 bases and J shed 8 bases, with 16 bases lying between them. The CDR3 loop spans 14 amino acids. The CDR3 DNA follows: TGTGCCAGTAGTATTCGAAGGACAGATGGCGGCTACACCTTC. This codes for CASSIRRTDGGYTF.

This clonotype was picked up many times. The chain couples TRBV7-9 to TRBJ1-1; D is possibly TRBD1 (6 bases). The CDR3 sequence is 13 residues long. Germline lookup yields CDR1 SEHNR and CDR2 FQNEAQ (reference sequence). V gave up 5 bases and J gave up 1 base, with 8 bases separating them. The CDR3 spells CASSVGQNTEAFF. CDR3 DNA: TGTGCCAGCAGCGTGGGACAGAACACTGAAGCTTTCTTT.

The chain links TRBV28 to TRBJ1-1, with D maybe TRBD1 (5 bases). Germline lookup yields CDR1 MDHEN and CDR2 SYDVKM. V lost 2 bases and J lost 1, with 8 bases in between. This CDR3 comprises 14 residues. Here the CDR3 reads CASSLHGGNTEAFF. In nucleotides, the CDR3 is TGTGCCAGCAGTTTACACGGGGGGAACACTGAAGCTTTCTTT.

This clonotype was detected ten times or more. The V and J genes are TRBV5-1 and TRBJ2-3, with TRBD2 matching 9 bases. The CDR3 consists of 15 residues. The V and J ends lost 7 bases and 4 bases, in that order; junction bases with no gene match: 10. The germline CDR1 and CDR2 sequences are SGHRS and YFSETQ. The CDR3 is CASEPSGAKSDTQYF. CDR3 in DNA: TGCGCCAGCGAGCCTAGCGGGGCTAAGTCAGATACGCAGTATTTT.

This chain links TRBV10-2 with TRBJ2-3; a possible D gene is TRBD1 (5 bases). The V and J ends lost 3 bases and 2 bases respectively, with 12 bases between them. The CDR3 length is 15 residues. Germline V CDR1 and CDR2: WSHSY, SAAADI. In DNA form, the CDR3 reads TGCGCCAGCAGTGAACCCCAGGGTTACACAGATACGCAGTATTTT. Translation gives CASSEPQGYTDTQYF.

The V gene is TRBV7-9, the J gene TRBJ2-3; unclear D gene. V was pared by 5 bases and J by 2 bases, with 8 bases between. Germline CDR1 reads SEHNR; CDR2 reads FQNEAQ (reference sequence). CDR3 length: 13 residues. CDR3 sequence reads: CASSAPNTDTQYF. In DNA, the CDR3 is TGTGCCAGCAGCGCCCCTAACACAGATACGCAGTATTTT.

Remarks on this clonotype: Given the absence of the conserved phenylalanine or tryptophan at the CDR3 end, a read error is likely. The chain is built from TRBV24-1 and TRBJ2-5, with D uncertain. The CDR3 is 13 residues long. Germline V gene sequence: CDR1 KGHDR, CDR2 SFDVKD. Trimming removed 2 bases from V and 1 base from J, with 4 bases in between. CDR3 coding DNA: TGTGCCACCAGTGATTCCGGCCAAGAGACCCAGTACATC. This encodes CATSDSGQETQYI.

CDR3 nucleotide sequence: TGCAGTGCTAGGAGGAGGACCCAAGAGACCCAGTACTTC. Translated, it gives CSARRRTQETQYF. The rearrangement joins TRBV20-1 to TRBJ2-5; possible D gene TRBD2, 5 bases. Per the germline V gene, CDR1 is DFQATT and CDR2 is SNEGSKA (reference sequence). CDR3 length: 13 amino acids. V lost 3 bases, J lost 1 base, and 9 bases lay in between.

In DNA, the CDR3 is TGCGCCAGCAGCCACGGCGGTGTAGGGGGACAGCCCCAGCATTTT. Translating gives CASSHGGVGGQPQHF. V gene TRBV4-1 combines with J gene TRBJ1-5; perhaps TRBD1 as D (6 bases). The length of the CDR3 is 15 residues. Trimming shortened V by 3 bases and J by 7 bases, and 16 bases separated the two germline ends. Germline assignment: CDR1 MGHRA and CDR2 YSYEKL.

The V gene is TRBV24-1, the J gene TRBJ2-5; the match to TRBD1 covers 11 bases. V gave up 1 base and J gave up 6 bases; unmatched junction bases: 6. The CDR3 totals 16 residues. CDR1 and CDR2 (germline): KGHDR, SFDVKD. DNA of the CDR3: TGTGCCACCAGTGATTTACGGACAGGGGGCGTGCAGACCCAGTACTTC. Encoded protein: CATSDLRTGGVQTQYF.

The CDR3 coding sequence is TGTGCCAGCAGTTGGACTAGCGGGAGTAATGAGCAGTTCTTC. This sequence encodes CASSWTSGSNEQFF. The chain links TRBV6-2 or TRBV6-3 to TRBJ2-1, with 13 nucleotides matching TRBD2. V lost 4 bases to trimming and J lost 7 bases; unmatched junction nucleotides: 1. The CDR3 has 14 residues. CDR1 MNHEY and CDR2 SVGEGT come from the germline V gene.

The chain combines TRBV6-1 with TRBJ2-7; D is uncertain. This CDR3 region has 12 residues. The V and J ends lost 10 bases and 6 bases respectively, with 16 bases between them. Germline values: CDR1 MNHNS, CDR2 SASEGT. The CDR3 sequence: CATAPAGPEQYF. CDR3 sequence (DNA): TGTGCCACCGCCCCAGCAGGTCCCGAGCAGTACTTC.